A single sample is the source of the 21 T cell receptor beta chains below, sequenced in a study of blood T cell repertoires in COVID-19. The table came from immunoSEQ multiplex PCR; TCRdb's copy has only in-frame clones and leaves some out. This sample has 400,000 to 500,000 clones, with about nine tenths found just once. Material: peripheral blood. The source is a woman in her twenties or thirties with active or convalescent COVID-19.

In nucleotides, the CDR3 is TGTGCCAGCAGTGAGGGGCAGGTGTTAAATGAGCAGTTCTTC. The encoded protein is CASSEGQVLNEQFF. The chain joins TRBV6-1 to TRBJ2-1, with a weak D call TRBD1 (5 bases). This CDR3 is 14 amino acids long. V was trimmed by 3 bases and J by 7 bases, leaving 13 bases between them. Germline values: CDR1 MNHNS, CDR2 SASEGT.

The chain couples TRBV7-6 to TRBJ2-7; 9 nucleotides align to TRBD2. The CDR3 covers 16 residues. In germline, CDR1 is SGHVS, CDR2 FNYEAQ. Trimming at V came to 5 bases and at J to 3 bases, leaving 11 bases not matched to a gene. In DNA, the CDR3 is TGTGCCAGCAGCCCGCTACGCCTAGCGGGATACTACGAGCAGTACTTC. Its protein is CASSPLRLAGYYEQYF.

The chain uses TRBV2 and TRBJ1-5, with D hard to call. The V and J ends lost 2 bases and 0 bases respectively, with 11 bases between them. Germline lookup yields CDR1 SNHLY and CDR2 FYNNEI. This CDR3 region has 16 residues. The CDR3 DNA follows: TGTGCCAGCAGTGAAAGGCAGACTAATAGCAATCAGCCCCAGCATTTT. Protein sequence: CASSERQTNSNQPQHF.

About this clone itself: The sample holds other DNA sequences that translate to the same CDR3. The CDR3 here is CASSIISSGANVLTF. For the CDR3, the DNA is TGTGCCAGTAGTATTATTTCCTCTGGGGCCAACGTCCTGACTTTC. The V call is TRBV19, the J call TRBJ2-6; D gene unclear. Germline assignment: CDR1 LNHDA and CDR2 SQIVND (reference sequence). The CDR3 is 15 residues long. The V end lost 3 bases, the J end lost 0 bases, and 6 bases lay between the germline ends.

V gene TRBV13 combines with J gene TRBJ2-1, with D maybe TRBD2 (7 bases). Trimming shortened V by 3 bases and J by 0 bases, and 15 bases separated the two germline ends. Looked up from germline, CDR1 is PRHDT and CDR2 is FYEKMQ (reference sequence). This CDR3 has 17 amino acids. As DNA, the CDR3 is TGTGCCAGCAGCTTTTGGGGGGGCGGAAGCTCCTACAATGAGCAGTTCTTC. Translating gives CASSFWGGGSSYNEQFF.

J is TRBJ1-5 and V is TRBV5-8; D might be TRBD1 (6 bases). Per the germline V gene, CDR1 is SGHTS and CDR2 is YDEGEE. Trimming removed 4 bases from V and 3 bases from J, with 17 bases in between. The CDR3 runs to 16 residues. This chain's CDR3 is CASSPLLGQNNQPQHF. DNA for the CDR3: TGTGCCAGCAGCCCATTACTCGGACAGAACAATCAGCCCCAGCATTTT.

The V call is TRBV18, the J call TRBJ2-1; 12 nucleotides match TRBD2. CDR1 and CDR2 (germline): KGHSH, LQKENI. Losses at the gene ends were 3 bases for V and 9 bases for J; bases not matched to a gene: 15. CDR3 length equals 18 residues. The CDR3 nucleotides read TGTGCCAGCTCACCCTTCAAGCTAGCGGGAGGGTCGTCTAGTGAGCAGTTCTTC. This encodes CASSPFKLAGGSSSEQFF. Supplemented by reference TRBV18 and TRBJ2-1, the full variable domain reads NAGVMQNPRHLVRRRGQEARLRCSPMKGHSHVYWYRQLPEEGLKFMVYLQKENIIDESGMPKERFSAEFPKEGPSILRIQQVVRGDSAAYFCASSPFKLAGGSSSEQFFGPGTRLTVL.

V gene TRBV6-2 or TRBV6-3 combines with J gene TRBJ2-2, with D perhaps TRBD2 (5 bases). CDR1 is MNHEY and CDR2 is SVGEGT in the germline V gene. The CDR3 extends over 15 amino acids. V lost 2 bases and J 6 bases, leaving 13 bases between the germline ends. DNA of the CDR3: TGTGCCAGCAGTTACAGCGGCCTAGCAGCCGGGGAGCTGTTTTTT. This codes for CASSYSGLAAGELFF.

This clone was seen a few times. V usage is TRBV10-3 and J usage is TRBJ1-2; a possible D gene is TRBD1 (6 bases). V dropped 4 bases and J dropped 4 bases, with 16 bases sitting between them. Germline loops: CDR1 ENHRY, CDR2 SYGVKD. CDR3 length: 15 amino acids. CDR3 in amino acids: CAISGSPDSIYGYTF. The CDR3 coding sequence is TGTGCCATCAGTGGGAGTCCGGACAGCATCTATGGCTACACCTTC.

The V and J genes are TRBV18 and TRBJ1-1; D possibly corresponds to TRBD1 (6 bases). Germline lookup yields CDR1 KGHSH and CDR2 LQKENI. This CDR3 has 15 residues. V was clipped by 4 bases and J by 1 base, with 13 bases between them. The CDR3 DNA sequence: TGTGCCAGCTCACTAAGGGACACGCCGAACACTGAAGCTTTCTTT. Its translation: CASSLRDTPNTEAFF.

The rearrangement uses TRBV28 and TRBJ1-3; 8 bases agree with TRBD1. Germline values: CDR1 MDHEN, CDR2 SYDVKM. Germline trimming cut 3 bases from V and 8 bases from J; bases unmatched to any gene: 9. The CDR3 has 15 residues. The CDR3 is CASSLLSGGADTIYF. The CDR3 DNA sequence: TGTGCCAGCAGTTTGCTTTCAGGGGGCGCGGACACCATATATTTT.

The chain is built from TRBV15 and TRBJ1-3; the D is unclear. CDR3 length: 13 amino acids. V was pared by 0 bases and J by 4 bases, with 4 bases between. The germline gives CDR1 LNHNV, CDR2 YYDKDF (reference sequence). The CDR3 DNA reads TGTGCCACCAGCAGAGATTTAGGAAACACCATATATTTT. As protein: CATSRDLGNTIYF.

V and J are TRBV27 and TRBJ1-5, with D possibly being TRBD1 (5 bases). The CDR3 contains 15 residues. The germline gives CDR1 MNHEY, CDR2 SMNVEV (reference sequence). V shed 5 bases and J shed 1 base, with 12 bases lying between them. CDR3 nucleotides: TGTGCCAGCAGTACCCGACGGGGGAGCAATCAGCCCCAGCATTTT. It is translated as CASSTRRGSNQPQHF.

The chain employs TRBV19 and TRBJ2-1; maybe TRBD2 (6 bases). The CDR3 spans 15 residues. V dropped 3 bases and J dropped 4 bases, with 13 bases sitting between them. Germline V gene lookup returns CDR1 LNHDA and CDR2 SQIVND (reference sequence). Here the CDR3 DNA reads TGTGCCAGTAGTATCCACACGGGGGATTACAATGAGCAGTTCTTC. This encodes CASSIHTGDYNEQFF.

This chain uses TRBV11-2 with TRBJ2-7; 12 bases fit TRBD2. The CDR3 length is 14 residues. After removal of 6 bases from V and 7 bases from J, the junction contained 7 bases not matched to a gene. Germline CDR1 is SGHAT and CDR2 is FQNNGV. CDR3: CASRQLAGGREQYF. CDR3 nucleotide sequence: TGTGCCAGCAGGCAGCTAGCGGGGGGGCGGGAGCAGTACTTC.

The rearrangement joins TRBV5-6 to TRBJ2-7; D gene unclear. V dropped 2 bases and J dropped 3 bases, with 12 bases sitting between them. The germline V gene encodes CDR1 SGHDT and CDR2 YYEEEE. The CDR3 extends over 14 amino acids. The CDR3 region has the DNA TGTGCCAGCAGCTTCTTTTACGGTGGCTACGAGCAGTACTTC. This sequence encodes CASSFFYGGYEQYF.

V and J are TRBV3-1 (or the pseudogene TRBV3-2) and TRBJ2-1; 7 positions agree with TRBD2. This CDR3 comprises 18 residues. V shed 2 bases, J shed 0 bases, and the junction held 10 bases outside the gene matches. Germline CDR1 reads LGHDT; CDR2 reads YNNKEL (reference sequence). CDR3 sequence: CASSQRNSGGSSYNEQFF. The DNA of the CDR3 is TGTGCCAGCAGCCAAAGAAATTCGGGGGGTAGCTCCTACAATGAGCAGTTCTTC.

This rearrangement joins TRBV25-1 to TRBJ2-3, with D tentatively TRBD2 (8 bases). The CDR3 totals 15 residues. CDR1 is MGHDK, CDR2 SYGVNS, per germline. V was cut by 1 base and J by 6 bases, with 14 bases left in between. Here the CDR3 DNA reads TGTGCCAGCAGTGAATCGGGAGGGGGCTCCGATACGCAGTATTTT. Its translation is CASSESGGGSDTQYF.

The chain employs TRBV18 and TRBJ2-7; D not certain. The CDR3 is 14 amino acids. CDR1 and CDR2 (germline): KGHSH, LQKENI. V lost 6 bases and J 1 base, leaving 13 bases between the germline ends. CDR3 sequence reads: CASSGYYPSYEQYF. In DNA, the CDR3 is TGTGCCAGCTCGGGCTATTATCCTTCCTACGAGCAGTACTTC.

This clone was observed a handful of times. The chain combines TRBV15 with TRBJ1-4, with a possible D match to TRBD1 (6 bases). Germline CDR1 reads LNHNV; CDR2 reads YYDKDF (reference sequence). The CDR3 sequence is 17 residues long. V lost 0 bases and J 10 bases, leaving 21 bases between the germline ends. As DNA, the CDR3 is TGTGCCACCAGCAGAGATTTACTGGGGGCAGACGGTGGAAAACTGTTTTTT. This sequence encodes CATSRDLLGADGGKLFF.

The rearrangement links TRBV5-8 to TRBJ1-4, with a tentative D call TRBD1 (5 bases). This CDR3 contains 15 residues. From germline, CDR1 is SGHTS and CDR2 YDEGEE. V dropped 6 bases and J dropped 6 bases, with 18 bases sitting between them. CDR3 DNA: TGTGCCAGCACCAAACGTGGGGCTACGGATGAAAAACTGTTTTTT. Residues: CASTKRGATDEKLFF. The full variable domain, its missing parts supplied by reference TRBV5-8 and TRBJ1-4, is EAGVTQSPTHLIKTRGQQATLRCSPISGHTSVYWYQQALGLGLQFLLWYDEGEERNRGNFPPRFSGRQFPNYSSELNVNALELEDSALYLCASTKRGATDEKLFFGSGTQLSVL.